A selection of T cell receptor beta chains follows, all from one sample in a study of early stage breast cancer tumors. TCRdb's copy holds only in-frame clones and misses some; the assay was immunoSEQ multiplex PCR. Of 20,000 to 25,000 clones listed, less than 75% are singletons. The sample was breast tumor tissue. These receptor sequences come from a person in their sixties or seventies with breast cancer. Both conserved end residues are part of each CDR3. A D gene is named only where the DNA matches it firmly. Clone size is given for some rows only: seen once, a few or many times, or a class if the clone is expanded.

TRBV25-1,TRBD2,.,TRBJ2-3,CASSDPLTSGRAEDTQYF,TGTGCCAGCAGTGATCCTCTGACTAGCGGGAGGGCCGAAGATACGCAGTATTTT
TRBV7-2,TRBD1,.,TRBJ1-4,CASSLRPQGAELFF,TGTGCCAGCAGCTTAAGGCCTCAGGGGGCGGAACTGTTTTTT
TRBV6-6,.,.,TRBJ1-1,CASSPNTEAFF,TGTGCCAGCAGCCCAAACACTGAAGCTTTCTTT
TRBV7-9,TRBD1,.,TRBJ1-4,CASSFTGGDEKLFF,TGTGCCAGCAGTTTCACAGGGGGGGATGAAAAACTGTTTTTT
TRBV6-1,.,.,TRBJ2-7,CASSEGDNGIYEQYF,TGTGCCAGCAGTGAAGGGGACAACGGGATCTACGAGCAGTACTTC
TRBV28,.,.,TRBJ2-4,CASRDRTVSKNIQYF,TGTGCCAGCAGAGACAGGACAGTGTCCAAAAACATTCAGTACTTC
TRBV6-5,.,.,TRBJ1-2,CASSRRQDYGYTF,TGTGCCAGCAGTCGGCGACAGGACTATGGCTACACCTTC
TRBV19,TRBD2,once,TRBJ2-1,CASSLRLALNEQFF,TGTGCCAGTAGTCTCAGACTAGCGCTCAATGAGCAGTTCTTC
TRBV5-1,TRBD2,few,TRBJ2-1,CASSLVASGRSYNEQFF,TGCGCCAGCAGCTTGGTGGCTAGCGGGAGGTCTTACAATGAGCAGTTCTTC
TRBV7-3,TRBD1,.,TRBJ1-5,CASSPRGDRDSNQPQHF,TGTGCCAGCAGCCCAAGAGGGGACAGGGATAGCAATCAGCCCCAGCATTTT
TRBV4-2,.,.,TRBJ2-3,CASSREGGLTSTDTQYF,TGTGCCAGCAGCCGGGAAGGGGGACTAACCAGCACAGATACGCAGTATTTT
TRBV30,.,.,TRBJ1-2,CAWRTRQINYGYTF,TGTGCCTGGAGAACGCGACAGATTAACTATGGCTACACCTTC
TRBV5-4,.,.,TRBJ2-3,CASSLSGASTDTQYF,TGTGCCAGCAGCCTAAGCGGAGCTAGCACAGATACGCAGTATTTT
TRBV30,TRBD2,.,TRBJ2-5,CACQPGGEETQYF,TGTGCCTGCCAGCCGGGGGGAGAAGAGACCCAGTACTTC
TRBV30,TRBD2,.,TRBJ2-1,CAGTSGRIVKEQFF,TGTGCCGGGACTAGCGGGAGGATCGTCAAGGAGCAGTTCTTC
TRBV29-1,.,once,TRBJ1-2,CSVMGGGYTF,TGCAGCGTGATGGGGGGGGGCTACACCTTC
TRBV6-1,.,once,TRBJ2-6,CASSEAKEESGANVLTF,TGTGCCAGCAGTGAAGCGAAAGAGGAGTCTGGGGCCAACGTCCTGACTTTC
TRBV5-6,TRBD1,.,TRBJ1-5,CASSLQNTGADQPQHF,TGTGCCAGCAGCTTGCAGAACACAGGGGCCGATCAGCCCCAGCATTTT
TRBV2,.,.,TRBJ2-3,CASSEVNRDTQYF,TGTGCCAGCAGTGAAGTGAACAGAGATACGCAGTATTTT
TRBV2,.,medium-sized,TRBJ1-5,CASKGQGNQPQHF,TGTGCCAGCAAGGGGCAGGGCAATCAGCCCCAGCATTTT
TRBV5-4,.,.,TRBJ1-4,CASSSQTNEKLFF,TGTGCCAGCAGCTCCCAAACTAATGAAAAACTGTTTTTT
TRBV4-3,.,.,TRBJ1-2,CASSQDTGNYGYTF,TGCGCCAGCAGCCAAGATACCGGGAACTATGGCTACACCTTC
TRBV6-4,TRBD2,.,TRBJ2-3,CATAGVGTDTQYF,TGTGCCACCGCGGGGGTCGGCACAGATACGCAGTATTTT
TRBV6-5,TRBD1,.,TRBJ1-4,CASSPGQFNEKLFF,TGTGCCAGCAGTCCGGGACAGTTTAATGAAAAACTGTTTTTT
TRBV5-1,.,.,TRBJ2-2,CASSLSQTNTGELFF,TGCGCCAGCAGCTTGTCTCAGACGAACACCGGGGAGCTGTTTTTT
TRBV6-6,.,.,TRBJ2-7,CASRDRPYEQYF,TGTGCCAGCAGAGACAGACCCTACGAGCAGTACTTC
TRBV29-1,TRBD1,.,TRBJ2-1,CSVDVAGGNEQFF,TGCAGCGTTGATGTGGCAGGGGGTAATGAGCAGTTCTTC
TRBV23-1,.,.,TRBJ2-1,CASRIRYWYNEQFF,TGCGCCAGCAGAATCAGGTATTGGTACAATGAGCAGTTCTTC
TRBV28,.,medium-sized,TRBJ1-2,CASMEANYGYTF,TGTGCCAGCATGGAGGCGAACTATGGCTACACCTTC
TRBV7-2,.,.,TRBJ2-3,CASSLVMAWDTQYF,TGTGCCAGCAGCTTAGTGATGGCTTGGGATACGCAGTATTTT
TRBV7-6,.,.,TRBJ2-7,CASSLGPTGATSYEQYF,TGTGCCAGCAGCTTAGGGCCAACAGGGGCGACTAGCTACGAGCAGTACTTC
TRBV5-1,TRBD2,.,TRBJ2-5,CASSLVGGEETQYF,TGCGCCAGCAGCTTGGTGGGGGGGGAAGAGACCCAGTACTTC
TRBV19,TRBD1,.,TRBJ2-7,CASSPTQGATYEQYF,TGTGCCAGTAGTCCAACACAGGGGGCAACCTACGAGCAGTACTTC
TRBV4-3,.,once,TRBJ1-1,CASSQVGGGGTEAFF,TGCGCCAGCAGCCAAGTGGGAGGGGGAGGGACTGAAGCTTTCTTT
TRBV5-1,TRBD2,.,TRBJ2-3,CASHRTSGSPTDTQYF,TGCGCCAGCCACAGGACTAGCGGGAGCCCGACAGATACGCAGTATTTT
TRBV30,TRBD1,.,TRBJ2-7,CAWTRTGSYYEQYF,TGTGCCTGGACCCGGACAGGGAGTTACTACGAGCAGTACTTC
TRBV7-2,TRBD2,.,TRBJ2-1,CASSREGVYRNEQFF,TGTGCCAGCAGCCGGGAGGGCGTCTATCGCAATGAGCAGTTCTTC
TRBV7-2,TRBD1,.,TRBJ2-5,CASSQWDRDVKETQYF,TGTGCCAGCAGCCAATGGGACAGGGACGTCAAAGAGACCCAGTACTTC
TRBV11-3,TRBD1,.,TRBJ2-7,CASSLEAGGAYEQYF,TGTGCCAGCAGCTTAGAGGCAGGGGGCGCCTACGAGCAGTACTTC
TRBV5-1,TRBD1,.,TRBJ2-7,CASSRDRPSYEQYF,TGCGCCAGCAGCCGGGACAGACCCTCCTACGAGCAGTACTTC
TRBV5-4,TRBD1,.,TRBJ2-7,CASSKQGAVYEQYF,TGTGCCAGCAGCAAACAGGGGGCGGTCTACGAGCAGTACTTC